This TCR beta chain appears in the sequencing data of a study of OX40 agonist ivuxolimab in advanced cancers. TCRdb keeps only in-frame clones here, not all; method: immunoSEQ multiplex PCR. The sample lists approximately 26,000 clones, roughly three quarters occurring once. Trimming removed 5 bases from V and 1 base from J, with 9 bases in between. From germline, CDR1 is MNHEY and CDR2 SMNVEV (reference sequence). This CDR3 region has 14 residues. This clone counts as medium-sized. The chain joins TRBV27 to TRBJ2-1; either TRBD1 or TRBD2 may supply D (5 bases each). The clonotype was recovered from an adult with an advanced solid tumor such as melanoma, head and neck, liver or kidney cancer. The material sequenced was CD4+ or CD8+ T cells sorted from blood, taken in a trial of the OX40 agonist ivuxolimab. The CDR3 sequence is CASSDGASYNEQFF. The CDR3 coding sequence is TGTGCCAGCAGTGACGGGGCATCCTACAATGAGCAGTTCTTC.